The rows below give T cell receptor beta chains drawn from one sample of a study of cytomegalovirus exposure and HLA in healthy donors. Only in-frame clones appear in the TCRdb table, and some are missing; sequencing was by immunoSEQ multiplex PCR. The top ten hold 1% of the sample, which has some 120,000 clones, around three quarters seen once. The specimen was PBMCs. The receptors here all came from a man in his forties in good health and CMV-seronegative. Each CDR3 is given with its conserved first and last residue. Fields, in order: CDR3 length, V gene, J gene, clone size, D gene, CDR3 protein, CDR3 DNA. The D gene is left open where the match is weak. Size is stated for part of the rows, as once, few or many counts, or as a class when the clone is expanded.

13	TRBV18	TRBJ2-7	once	TRBD1	CASSLPDRPEQYF	TGTGCCAGCTCACTACCGGACAGGCCCGAGCAGTACTTC
15	TRBV28	TRBJ2-6	-	-	CASHSGVSGANVLTF	TGTGCCAGCCATTCGGGAGTTTCTGGGGCCAACGTCCTGACTTTC
15	TRBV9	TRBJ2-1	-	TRBD2	CASSVTGTSYNEQFF	TGTGCCAGCAGCGTAACCGGGACTAGCTACAATGAGCAGTTCTTC
14	TRBV2	TRBJ1-2	-	-	CASSPRGTNYGYTF	TGTGCCAGCAGCCCGCGGGGTACCAACTATGGCTACACCTTC
13	TRBV2	TRBJ1-2	-	-	CASSPSGVYGYTF	TGTGCCAGCAGTCCTTCAGGGGTCTATGGCTACACCTTC
15	TRBV5-6	TRBJ2-1	-	TRBD2	CASRQLAGVHNEQFF	TGTGCCAGCAGACAACTAGCGGGAGTTCACAATGAGCAGTTCTTC
14	TRBV19	TRBJ1-5	-	TRBD1	CASSIAAGGQPQHF	TGTGCCAGTAGTATAGCAGCAGGGGGTCAGCCCCAGCATTTT
20	TRBV19	TRBJ1-5	-	TRBD1	CASRKVSPGQGLDGNQPQHF	TGTGCCAGTAGGAAGGTCTCTCCGGGACAGGGACTAGATGGCAATCAGCCCCAGCATTTT
16	TRBV4-1	TRBJ1-6	-	-	CASSQDVGTENSPLHF	TGCGCCAGCAGCCAAGATGTGGGTACGGAGAATTCACCCCTCCACTTT
15	TRBV5-4	TRBJ2-1	few	-	CASSPPRTATNEQFF	TGTGCCAGCAGCCCACCCCGGACAGCGACCAATGAGCAGTTCTTC
13	TRBV29-1	TRBJ2-5	once	-	CSVEVGVGRTQYF	TGCAGCGTTGAAGTCGGGGTCGGCCGGACCCAGTACTTC
14	TRBV2	TRBJ1-2	once	TRBD1	CASSEWDRDYGYTF	TGTGCCAGCAGTGAATGGGACAGGGACTATGGCTACACCTTC
13	TRBV7-2	TRBJ1-5	-	-	CASSAQTGKPQHF	TGTGCCAGCAGCGCACAGACAGGAAAGCCCCAGCATTTT
14	TRBV28	TRBJ2-7	-	TRBD2	CASSPLSRGDEQYF	TGTGCCAGCAGTCCTCTGAGCCGGGGGGACGAGCAGTACTTC
12	TRBV30	TRBJ2-2	few	-	CAWSVLAGELFF	TGTGCCTGGAGTGTTCTTGCCGGGGAGCTGTTTTTT